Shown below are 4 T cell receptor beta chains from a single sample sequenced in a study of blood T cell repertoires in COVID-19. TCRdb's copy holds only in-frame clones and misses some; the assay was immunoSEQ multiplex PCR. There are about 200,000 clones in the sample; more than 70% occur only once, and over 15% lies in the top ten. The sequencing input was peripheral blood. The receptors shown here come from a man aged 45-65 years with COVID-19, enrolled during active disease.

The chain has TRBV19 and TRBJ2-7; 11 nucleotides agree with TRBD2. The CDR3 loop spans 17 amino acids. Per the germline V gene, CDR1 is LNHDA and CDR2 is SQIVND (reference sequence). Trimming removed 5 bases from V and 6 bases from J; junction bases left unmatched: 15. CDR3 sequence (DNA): TGTGCCAGTAGTTGGGGATTAGCGGGAGGGCCCTCGGGCGAGCAGTACTTC. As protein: CASSWGLAGGPSGEQYF.

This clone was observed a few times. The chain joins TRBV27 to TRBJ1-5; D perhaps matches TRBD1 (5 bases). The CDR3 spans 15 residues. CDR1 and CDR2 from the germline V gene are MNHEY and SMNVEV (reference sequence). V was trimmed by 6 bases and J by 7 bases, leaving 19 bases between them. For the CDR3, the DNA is TGTGCCAGCAGGCCGGGATGGGGGGACGGGCAGCCCCAGCATTTT. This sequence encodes CASRPGWGDGQPQHF.

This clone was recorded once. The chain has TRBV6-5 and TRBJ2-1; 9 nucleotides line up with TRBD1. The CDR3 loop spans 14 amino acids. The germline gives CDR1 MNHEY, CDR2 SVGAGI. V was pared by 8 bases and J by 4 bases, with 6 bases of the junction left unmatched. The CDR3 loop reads CASRNRGLYNEQFF. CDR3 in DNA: TGTGCCAGCCGAAACAGGGGGCTTTACAATGAGCAGTTCTTC.

The CDR3 region is CASSFDRDQAFF. CDR3 coding DNA: TGTGCCAGCAGCTTCGACAGGGACCAAGCTTTCTTT. The V call is TRBV11-2, the J call TRBJ1-1; 7 nucleotides match TRBD1. The CDR3 totals 12 residues. CDR1 is SGHAT, CDR2 FQNNGV, per germline. The trim removed 3 bases at V and 9 bases at J, leaving 4 bases unmatched.